A single sample gave rise to the 27 T cell receptor beta chains below, sequenced in a study of identical twins. TCRdb fed the 5' RACE reads into MiXCR, producing one record per CDR3 protein. In the table there are hundreds of thousands of distinct CDR3 sequences, 6.1% of which are singletons. The sequenced sample consisted of naive T cells sorted from blood. These receptor sequences come from a man between 18 and 29 years old in good health.

The chain joins TRBV2 to TRBJ1-5; D not certain. V lost 6 bases and J lost 8, with 14 bases in between. Germline lookup yields CDR1 SNHLY and CDR2 FYNNEI. The CDR3 sequence is 13 residues long. CDR3 sequence: CASRAEGGEPQHF. CDR3 bases: TGTGCCAGCAGAGCGGAGGGTGGTGAGCCCCAGCATTTT.

This clonotype was seen at least ten times. The rearrangement uses TRBV6-5 and TRBJ2-5; perhaps TRBD2 as D (6 bases). This CDR3 has 16 amino acids. From germline, CDR1 is MNHEY and CDR2 SVGAGI. V was cut by 0 bases and J by 5 bases, with 16 bases left in between. The CDR3: CASSYSAGFLGETQYF. The CDR3, as DNA: TGTGCCAGCAGTTACTCAGCGGGCTTCCTCGGCGAGACCCAGTACTTC.

Only a few counts were recorded for this clonotype. The V call is TRBV20-1, the J call TRBJ2-1, with 10 bases that match TRBD2. CDR3 length: 15 residues. CDR1 is DFQATT and CDR2 is SNEGSKA in the germline V gene (reference sequence). With 1 base clipped from V and 8 bases from J, the junction kept 8 bases outside the gene matches. The CDR3: CSARAPGLATDEQFF. The CDR3 nucleotides read TGCAGTGCTAGAGCCCCGGGACTAGCGACCGATGAGCAGTTCTTC.

The chain carries TRBV5-1 and TRBJ1-2; D is unclear. Germline V gives CDR1 SGHRS, CDR2 YFSETQ. The CDR3 length is 12 residues. The V gene lost 4 bases and the J gene lost 0 bases, with 4 bases spanning the gap. The CDR3 reads CASSAANYGYTF. As DNA, the CDR3 is TGCGCCAGCAGCGCAGCTAACTATGGCTACACCTTC.

This clonotype was detected many times. This chain links TRBV12-3 or TRBV12-4 with TRBJ2-1, with D possibly being TRBD1 or TRBD2 (6 bases each). V was pared by 2 bases and J by 7 bases, with 15 bases between. The CDR3 is 15 amino acids. The CDR3 nucleotides read TGTGCCAGCAGTTTAAGAGAGGGGGGTACGAATGAGCAGTTCTTC. Protein: CASSLREGGTNEQFF.

This clonotype was counted only a few times. The chain links TRBV15 to TRBJ2-3; D not resolved. CDR3 length: 12 amino acids. CDR1 LNHNV and CDR2 YYDKDF come from the germline V gene (reference sequence). The V end was cut by 6 bases, the J end by 5 bases, with 9 bases between. CDR3 sequence: CATSLGIDTQYF. The DNA of the CDR3 is TGTGCCACCAGTTTGGGGATAGATACGCAGTATTTT.

This clonotype was detected a few times. The gene calls are TRBV18 and TRBJ1-1, with unresolved D. V was trimmed by 0 bases and J by 6 bases, leaving 11 bases between them. Germline lookup yields CDR1 KGHSH and CDR2 LQKENI. This CDR3 spans 14 amino acids. The CDR3 sequence: CASSPPRPKAEAFF. The CDR3 nucleotides are TGTGCCAGCTCACCACCAAGGCCCAAGGCTGAAGCTTTCTTT.

The table lists this clonotype with many counts. V is TRBV5-1 and J is TRBJ2-6; no clear D gene. The CDR3 extends over 15 amino acids. V was shortened by 1 base and J by 2 bases, with 7 bases between the two germline ends. Germline CDR1 is SGHRS and CDR2 is YFSETQ. The CDR3 protein is CASSLIGAGANVLTF. In nucleotides, the CDR3 is TGCGCCAGCAGCTTGATTGGGGCTGGGGCCAACGTCCTGACTTTC.

The chain is built from TRBV30 and TRBJ2-1; possibly TRBD2 for D (6 bases). This CDR3 region has 19 residues. Per germline, CDR1 GTSNPN and CDR2 SVGIG (reference sequence). V lost 3 bases and J lost 1, with 25 bases in between. CDR3 nucleotides: TGTGCCTGGAGGGGAGGAAGCGGACTCCTTCGTTCTTCCTACAATGAGCAGTTCTTC. It translates to CAWRGGSGLLRSSYNEQFF.

The chain combines TRBV2 with TRBJ1-1; D not resolved. The CDR3 runs 12 residues. Germline CDR1 and CDR2: SNHLY and FYNNEI. Trimming left V 2 bases short and J 3 bases short, with 4 bases between. The CDR3 region is CASSERYTEAFF. In nucleotides, the CDR3 is TGTGCCAGCAGTGAAAGGTACACTGAAGCTTTCTTT.

The CDR3 DNA is TGCGCCAGCAGGACGAACAGGGACGTTGGAAACAATGAGCAGTTCTTC. Protein sequence: CASRTNRDVGNNEQFF. The chain recombines TRBV5-1 with TRBJ2-1; the D gene is possibly TRBD1 (6 bases). This CDR3 has 16 amino acids. V lost 5 bases, J lost 5 bases, and 20 bases lay in between. Germline CDR1 is SGHRS and CDR2 is YFSETQ.

At least ten counts were recorded for this clonotype. The gene calls are TRBV5-1 and TRBJ2-1, with 8 bases that match TRBD1. CDR1 is SGHRS and CDR2 is YFSETQ in the germline V gene. J lost 7 bases, V lost 4 bases, and 4 bases had no gene match. The CDR3 covers 13 residues. In nucleotides, the CDR3 is TGCGCCAGCAGCACAAGACAGGGGAATGAGCAGTTCTTC. Translation: CASSTRQGNEQFF.

This clonotype was observed at least ten times. The CDR3 region is CASSGTDIEQYF. The CDR3 DNA reads TGCGCCAGCAGTGGGACAGATATCGAGCAGTACTTC. This chain joins TRBV5-1 and TRBJ2-7, with 7 positions matching TRBD1. J lost 6 bases, V lost 5 bases, and 5 bases had no gene match. Germline V lookup: CDR1 SGHRS, CDR2 YFSETQ. The CDR3 runs 12 residues. The variable domain in full, with the rest retrieved from reference TRBV5-1 and TRBJ2-7, is KAGVTQTPRYLIKTRGQQVTLSCSPISGHRSVSWYQQTPGQGLQFLFEYFSETQRNKGNFPGRFSGRQFSNSRSEMNVSTLELGDSALYLCASSGTDIEQYFGPGTRLTVT.

This clonotype was recorded many times. This chain connects TRBV27 to TRBJ2-7; 7 bases fit TRBD2. The CDR3 is 15 amino acids. Germline V CDR1 and CDR2: MNHEY, SMNVEV (reference sequence). Trimming took 3 bases from V and 0 from J; bases not matched to a gene: 5. CDR3 DNA: TGTGCCAGCAGTTTTGTGGGAGGGCTCTCCTACGAGCAGTACTTC. Translation gives CASSFVGGLSYEQYF.

This clonotype was detected a few times. This rearrangement joins TRBV20-1 to TRBJ2-1; 7 bases match TRBD1. Looked up from germline, CDR1 is DFQATT and CDR2 is SNEGSKA (reference sequence). With V trimmed by 3 bases and J by 9 bases, 14 bases remained unmatched. The CDR3 is made up of 15 amino acids. The CDR3 sequence: CSASRTGEVVREQFF. For the CDR3, the DNA is TGCAGTGCTAGCCGAACAGGGGAAGTTGTTCGTGAGCAGTTCTTC.

This clonotype was detected ten times or more. DNA of the CDR3: TGCGCCAGCAGCTTACGGCAGCAGAACACTGAAGCTTTCTTT. Protein sequence: CASSLRQQNTEAFF. The chain employs TRBV5-1 and TRBJ1-1, with D hard to call. The V end lost 2 bases, the J end lost 1 base, and 9 bases lay between the germline ends. The CDR3 spans 14 residues. Germline V gene data show CDR1 as SGHRS and CDR2 as YFSETQ.

This clonotype was seen ten or more times. The CDR3 region is CASTDGTSGIAGYYEQFF. CDR3 DNA sequence: TGTGCCAGCACCGACGGGACTAGCGGGATCGCCGGGTACTATGAGCAGTTCTTC. The chain carries TRBV12-3 or TRBV12-4 and TRBJ2-1, with TRBD2 matching over 13 bases. There are 18 residues in the CDR3. The ends lost 7 bases at V and 8 bases at J; junction bases unmatched: 17.

This clonotype has just a few counts. V gene TRBV10-3 combines with J gene TRBJ2-5; tentative D call: TRBD1 (5 bases). This CDR3 spans 14 amino acids. The germline CDR1 and CDR2 sequences are ENHRY and SYGVKD. V shed 2 bases and J shed 0 bases, with 7 bases lying between them. The CDR3 DNA reads TGTGCCATCAGTGAGACAGGCCACCAAGAGACCCAGTACTTC. Translation: CAISETGHQETQYF.

The chain couples TRBV6-6 to TRBJ2-7; 7 bases are shared with TRBD1. CDR1 is MNHNY, CDR2 SVGAGI, per germline (reference sequence). This CDR3 region has 13 residues. J gave up 7 bases and V 5 bases, and 8 bases lay outside the gene matches. CDR3 residues: CASSQDRFLEQYF. The CDR3 DNA is TGTGCCAGCAGTCAGGACAGGTTTTTAGAGCAGTACTTC.

V usage is TRBV4-2 and J usage is TRBJ1-4; maybe TRBD1 (5 bases). V lost 0 bases and J 5 bases, leaving 16 bases between the germline ends. The CDR3 consists of 17 residues. The germline V gene encodes CDR1 LGHNA and CDR2 YNFKEQ. The CDR3 here is CASSQDVAGRSNEKLFF. The CDR3 coding sequence is TGTGCCAGCAGCCAAGATGTGGCGGGGCGGAGCAATGAAAAACTGTTTTTT.

This clonotype was observed at least ten times. V gene TRBV7-8 combines with J gene TRBJ2-3; tentative D call: TRBD2 (6 bases). Germline CDR1 reads SGHVS; CDR2 reads FQNEAQ. The V gene lost 2 bases and the J gene lost 11 bases, with 17 bases spanning the gap. This CDR3 spans 14 amino acids. The CDR3 is CASSLFGGSDGQYF. CDR3 bases: TGTGCCAGCAGCTTATTCGGGGGATCCGATGGGCAGTATTTT.

The rearrangement uses TRBV3-1 and TRBJ2-1; 8 bases are shared with TRBD2. V lost 1 base to trimming and J lost 3 bases; unmatched junction nucleotides: 8. CDR3 length equals 17 residues. Germline CDR1 and CDR2: LGHDT and YNNKEL (reference sequence). CDR3 sequence: CASSQGLAGRFYNEQFF. The CDR3 DNA is TGTGCCAGCAGCCAAGGGCTAGCGGGTCGATTCTACAATGAGCAGTTCTTC.

This clonotype came up many times. The chain employs TRBV4-2 and TRBJ2-7; tentatively, D is TRBD1 or TRBD2 (5 bases each). Trimming took 1 base from V and 0 from J, leaving 13 bases between them. The CDR3 is 16 amino acids. Germline CDR1 is LGHNA and CDR2 is YNFKEQ. DNA of the CDR3: TGTGCCAGCAGCCAAGTGGTGGGGGTAGACTCCTACGAGCAGTACTTC. Its protein is CASSQVVGVDSYEQYF.

This clonotype was seen ten or more times. V usage is TRBV29-1 and J usage is TRBJ2-1, with 14 bases aligning to TRBD2. V shed 6 bases and J 15 bases; nucleotides not matched to a gene: 10. The CDR3 is 13 residues long. Germline V gene data show CDR1 as SQVTM and CDR2 as ANQGSEA. CDR3 residues: CSVAEGLAGVRFF. CDR3 DNA sequence: TGCAGCGTAGCGGAGGGACTAGCGGGAGTGCGGTTCTTC.

This clonotype was seen at least ten times. CDR3 residues: CSVGNGDSPLHF. The CDR3 nucleotides are TGCAGCGTTGGAAACGGGGATTCACCCCTCCACTTT. This rearrangement joins TRBV29-1 to TRBJ1-6; no definite D call. CDR1 SQVTM and CDR2 ANQGSEA come from the germline V gene. Trimming shortened V by 4 bases and J by 8 bases, and 9 bases separated the two germline ends. The CDR3 covers 12 residues.

This clonotype was recorded at least ten times. V usage is TRBV7-7 and J usage is TRBJ2-3; 10 nucleotides line up with TRBD1. Per germline, CDR1 SSHAT and CDR2 FNYEAQ (reference sequence). This CDR3 region has 16 residues. V was pared by 5 bases and J by 6 bases, with 11 bases of the junction left unmatched. The CDR3 loop is CASSPSGTGAGDTQYF. The CDR3 DNA reads TGTGCCAGCAGCCCTTCCGGGACAGGGGCCGGGGATACGCAGTATTTT.

This clonotype was seen a handful of times. This chain links TRBV18 with TRBJ2-5, with D hard to call. Deletions cut 2 bases from V and 5 bases from J, with 12 bases between. Germline loops: CDR1 KGHSH, CDR2 LQKENI. CDR3 length: 14 residues. The CDR3 coding sequence is TGTGCCAGCTCACCAGATGCTTATCTGGAGACCCAGTACTTC. Its translation is CASSPDAYLETQYF.